The next 29 T cell receptor beta chains were all read from a single sample in a study of PD-L1 blockade in urothelial cancer. Here immunoSEQ multiplex PCR was the method, and the copy in TCRdb shows in-frame clones only, minus some. This table holds about 24,000 clones, around 85% found once. This specimen was PBMCs, taken around atezolizumab (anti-PD-L1) treatment. These TCRs come from a man aged 45-60 years with urothelial cancer.

The chain uses TRBV18 and TRBJ2-4, with 8 bases that match TRBD1. The CDR3 spans 14 residues. Germline-derived CDR1 and CDR2 are KGHSH and LQKENI. The ends lost 2 bases at V and 10 bases at J; junction bases unmatched: 7. The CDR3, as DNA: TGTGCCAGCTCACCAACCGCTGGACAGGGTATTCAGTACTTC. It yields the protein CASSPTAGQGIQYF.

V is TRBV19 and J is TRBJ2-1; weak D call: TRBD1 (5 bases). Trimming pared 4 bases from V and 6 bases from J, leaving 10 bases between. The CDR3 runs to 13 residues. In germline, CDR1 is LNHDA, CDR2 SQIVND (reference sequence). CDR3 in amino acids: CASSKTASNEQFF. DNA for the CDR3: TGTGCCAGTAGTAAGACAGCCTCCAATGAGCAGTTCTTC.

In DNA form, the CDR3 reads TGTGCCAGCAGCCTCTCCCCTGCCCTATCACAAGAGACCCAGTACTTC. This codes for CASSLSPALSQETQYF. This sequence joins TRBV7-6 and TRBJ2-5; the D is unclear. Trimming shortened V by 5 bases and J by 2 bases, and 18 bases separated the two germline ends. The CDR3 spans 16 residues. CDR1 and CDR2 (germline): SGHVS, FNYEAQ.

This clone was seen a single time. The chain has TRBV11-3 and TRBJ2-1; the D is unclear. This CDR3 spans 12 amino acids. CDR1 is SGHNT and CDR2 is YENEEA in the germline V gene. The ends were cut back, 5 bases at V and 8 bases at J, with 10 bases in the middle. The CDR3 nucleotides read TGTGCCAGCAGCGCGACTCACGATGAGCAGTTCTTC. This gives the protein CASSATHDEQFF.

The rearrangement uses TRBV5-1 and TRBJ2-1; 11 positions agree with TRBD2. The V gene end was trimmed by 0 bases and the J gene end by 9 bases; junction bases not matched to a gene: 8. Germline V CDR1 and CDR2: SGHRS, YFSETQ. This CDR3 comprises 16 residues. Here the CDR3 reads CASSLAALAGDGEQFF. CDR3 coding DNA: TGCGCCAGCAGCTTGGCAGCACTAGCGGGAGACGGTGAGCAGTTCTTC.

The chain employs TRBV4-1 and TRBJ2-3; D unclear. Trimming removed 5 bases from V and 2 bases from J, with 8 bases in between. Germline assignment: CDR1 MGHRA and CDR2 YSYEKL. This CDR3 region has 13 residues. The CDR3 loop reads CASSSKLTDTQYF. The CDR3 nucleotides are TGCGCCAGCAGCTCCAAGCTCACAGATACGCAGTATTTT.

This chain links TRBV5-1 with TRBJ2-1; D perhaps matches TRBD1 (7 bases). V was trimmed by 0 bases and J by 0 bases, leaving 10 bases between them. Germline CDR1 and CDR2: SGHRS and YFSETQ. CDR3 size: 16 residues. The CDR3 spells CASSLAGGSSYNEQFF. Written as DNA, the CDR3 is TGCGCCAGCAGCTTGGCAGGGGGGAGCTCCTACAATGAGCAGTTCTTC.

J is TRBJ2-7 and V is TRBV18; 7 bases are a match to TRBD1. V dropped 4 bases and J dropped 4; count of bases not matched to a gene: 4. CDR3 length equals 13 residues. The germline gives CDR1 KGHSH, CDR2 LQKENI. The CDR3 nucleotides are TGTGCCAGCTCACTCTTACAGGGGTACGAGCAGTACTTC. It translates to CASSLLQGYEQYF.

The chain has TRBV28 and TRBJ2-7; tentatively, D is TRBD2 (5 bases). The CDR3 length is 14 residues. CDR1 and CDR2 (germline): MDHEN, SYDVKM. Trimming removed 5 bases from V and 3 bases from J, with 14 bases in between. The CDR3 reads CASSIIGKSYEQYF. The CDR3 region has the DNA TGTGCCAGCAGTATTATCGGGAAAAGCTACGAGCAGTACTTC.

This chain links TRBV19 with TRBJ1-4; the match to TRBD1 covers 7 bases. This CDR3 has 14 amino acids. V lost 5 bases and J lost 8; bases outside the gene matches: 8. The germline V gene has CDR1 LNHDA and CDR2 SQIVND (reference sequence). CDR3 sequence reads: CASSALGGVEKLFF. As DNA, the CDR3 is TGTGCCAGTAGTGCTTTAGGGGGCGTCGAAAAACTGTTTTTT.

V gene TRBV9 combines with J gene TRBJ1-3; maybe TRBD1 (5 bases). This CDR3 has 14 amino acids. The germline V and J ends were trimmed by 5 bases and 4 bases, with 13 bases remaining between them. Germline loops: CDR1 SGDLS, CDR2 YYNGEE. CDR3 in amino acids: CASSVSGNGNTIYF. DNA for the CDR3: TGTGCCAGCAGTGTCTCAGGGAACGGAAACACCATATATTTT.

V gene TRBV18 combines with J gene TRBJ1-4; no firm D call. Deletions cut 3 bases from V and 7 bases from J, with 3 bases between. The CDR3 extends over 11 amino acids. Germline V gene sequence: CDR1 KGHSH, CDR2 LQKENI. DNA for the CDR3: TGTGCCAGCTCACCCGGTGAAAAACTGTTTTTT. This translates into CASSPGEKLFF.

This rearrangement joins TRBV28 to TRBJ2-5; 7 bases are a match to TRBD1. Germline trimming cut 1 base from V and 4 bases from J; bases unmatched to any gene: 6. Germline CDR1 is MDHEN and CDR2 is SYDVKM. The CDR3 spans 15 residues. The CDR3 loop reads CASSLYGQGVETQYF. The CDR3 DNA is TGTGCCAGCAGTTTATATGGGCAGGGGGTAGAGACCCAGTACTTC.

This rearrangement joins TRBV7-8 to TRBJ2-5, with 7 bases fitting TRBD1. TRBJ2-7 matches the DNA end more closely, so the J call is doubtful. Germline CDR1 SGHVS, CDR2 FQNEAQ. This CDR3 contains 16 residues. In nucleotides, the CDR3 is TGTGCCAGCAGCTTAGGTTCGGGGACAGTGCAGTACGAGCAGTACTTC. Protein product: CASSLGSGTVQYEQYF.

The chain carries TRBV5-4 and TRBJ1-3; 8 bases line up with TRBD1. The CDR3 has 17 residues. CDR1 is SGHNT, CDR2 YYREEE, per germline (reference sequence). V lost 4 bases, J lost 0 bases, and 9 bases stayed unmatched. The CDR3 bases are TGTGCCAGCAGCGCCCGGACAGGGAAAAGCTCTGGAAACACCATATATTTT. Amino acid sequence: CASSARTGKSSGNTIYF. The complete variable domain, with remaining parts taken from reference TRBV5-4 and TRBJ1-3, reads ETGVTQSPTHLIKTRGQQVTLRCSSQSGHNTVSWYQQALGQGPQFIFQYYREEENGRGNFPPRFSGLQFPNYSSELNVNALELDDSALYLCASSARTGKSSGNTIYFGEGSWLTVV.

The V gene is TRBV5-1, the J gene TRBJ2-5; 8 nucleotides line up with TRBD1. The junction had 8 bases not matched to a gene; V was cut back by 2 bases and J by 5 bases. Germline loops: CDR1 SGHRS, CDR2 YFSETQ. CDR3 length: 15 amino acids. The CDR3 sequence: CASSFQGALEETQYF. As DNA, the CDR3 is TGCGCCAGCAGCTTTCAGGGGGCGCTCGAGGAGACCCAGTACTTC.

The chain recombines TRBV6-5 with TRBJ2-1; the D gene is possibly TRBD1 (6 bases). The CDR3 has 15 residues. Looked up from germline, CDR1 is MNHEY and CDR2 is SVGAGI. Deletions cut 6 bases from V and 0 bases from J, with 12 bases between. The CDR3 DNA sequence: TGTGCCAGCAGGTTCACAGGGAGCTCCTACAATGAGCAGTTCTTC. As protein: CASRFTGSSYNEQFF.

This sequence joins TRBV30 and TRBJ2-3, with D perhaps matching TRBD1 (5 bases). The V end was cut by 4 bases, the J end by 1 base, with 6 bases between. CDR3 size: 12 residues. Per the germline V gene, CDR1 is GTSNPN and CDR2 is SVGIG (reference sequence). For the CDR3, the DNA is TGTGCCTGGATAGGGGGCACAGATACGCAGTATTTT. Translated: CAWIGGTDTQYF.

The chain joins TRBV19 to TRBJ2-1; D perhaps matches TRBD1 (6 bases). CDR1 is LNHDA and CDR2 is SQIVND in the germline V gene (reference sequence). With 8 bases removed from V and 0 bases from J, the gap between germline ends came to 14 bases. The CDR3 runs 15 residues. The CDR3 region is CASQLDRSSYNEQFF. CDR3 DNA: TGTGCCAGTCAGTTGGACAGAAGCTCCTACAATGAGCAGTTCTTC.

The CDR3 DNA reads as TGTGCCTGGAGTGTACGTGGCAGGCCCGGGGGGGAGCAGTTCTTC. Its translation: CAWSVRGRPGGEQFF. The V gene is TRBV30, the J gene TRBJ2-1, with TRBD2 matching over 7 bases. The CDR3 is 15 residues long. J was trimmed by 10 bases and V by 0 bases; bases with no gene match: 12. The germline V gene encodes CDR1 GTSNPN and CDR2 SVGIG (reference sequence). Full variable domain (rest looked up from reference TRBV30 and TRBJ2-1): SQTIHQWPATLVQPVGSPLSLECTVEGTSNPNLYWYRQAAGRGLQLLFYSVGIGQISSEVPQNLSASRPQDRQFILSSKKLLLSDSGFYLCAWSVRGRPGGEQFFGPGTRLTVL.

V usage is TRBV7-2 and J usage is TRBJ2-7, with 13 bases matching TRBD2. Germline V gives CDR1 SGHTA, CDR2 FQGNSA. V trimming: 1 base; J trimming: 4 bases; junction bases outside the gene matches: 4. The CDR3 extends over 16 amino acids. CDR3 nucleotide sequence: TGTGCCAGCAGCTTAGGGGGGACTAGCGGGACATACGAGCAGTACTTC. Protein sequence: CASSLGGTSGTYEQYF.

This clone was seen a single time. The chain has TRBV10-1 and TRBJ2-4; TRBD1 aligns across 7 bases. CDR1 and CDR2 (germline): WNHNN, SYGVQD (reference sequence). CDR3 size: 14 residues. The V gene end was trimmed by 9 bases and the J gene end by 3 bases; junction bases not matched to a gene: 8. CDR3 sequence: CARVDQGDKNIQYF. CDR3 DNA sequence: TGCGCCAGAGTAGATCAGGGGGACAAAAACATTCAGTACTTC.

This chain uses TRBV30 with TRBJ1-1, with D perhaps matching TRBD1 (5 bases). This CDR3 spans 18 amino acids. V gave up 3 bases and J gave up 3 bases, with 26 bases separating them. Per the germline V gene, CDR1 is GTSNPN and CDR2 is SVGIG (reference sequence). This CDR3 reads CAWRGPREAGSGYTEAFF. The CDR3 DNA follows: TGTGCCTGGAGAGGGCCCAGGGAAGCCGGGAGTGGTTACACTGAAGCTTTCTTT.

V and J are TRBV13 and TRBJ2-7, with a weak D call TRBD2 (6 bases). V lost 5 bases and J 2 bases, leaving 13 bases between the germline ends. Per germline, CDR1 PRHDT and CDR2 FYEKMQ (reference sequence). The CDR3 is 14 residues long. The CDR3 loop is CASSPRGTAYEQYF. The CDR3 DNA reads TGTGCCAGCAGCCCACGCGGGACCGCCTACGAGCAGTACTTC.

The chain carries TRBV7-9 and TRBJ2-5; tentative D call: TRBD2 (7 bases). The CDR3 loop spans 16 amino acids. Germline V gives CDR1 SEHNR, CDR2 FQNEAQ (reference sequence). The V and J ends lost 5 bases and 4 bases respectively, with 20 bases between them. Written as DNA, the CDR3 is TGTGCCAGCAGCCCACTCCCGCCCGGGGGGCGAGAGACCCAGTACTTC. This gives the protein CASSPLPPGGRETQYF.

This rearrangement joins TRBV19 to TRBJ1-4; 7 bases map to TRBD1. J gave up 5 bases and V 5 bases, and 5 bases lay outside the gene matches. CDR3 length: 14 residues. Germline V lookup: CDR1 LNHDA, CDR2 SQIVND (reference sequence). The CDR3 reads CASSSTGINEKLFF. The CDR3 nucleotides read TGTGCCAGTAGTTCGACAGGGATAAATGAAAAACTGTTTTTT.

The chain is built from TRBV5-6 and TRBJ2-3, with TRBD2 matching 12 bases. This CDR3 is 17 amino acids long. V was clipped by 2 bases and J by 6 bases; unmatched bases: 10. The germline V gene encodes CDR1 SGHDT and CDR2 YYEEEE. This chain's CDR3 is CASSFLLLAGGPDTQYF. The CDR3 nucleotides read TGTGCCAGCAGCTTTCTGCTCCTAGCGGGAGGGCCCGATACGCAGTATTTT.

The rearrangement uses TRBV15 and TRBJ1-1; 8 positions match TRBD1. There are 14 residues in the CDR3. V was pared by 3 bases and J by 4 bases, with 4 bases of the junction left unmatched. Germline CDR1 and CDR2: LNHNV and YYDKDF (reference sequence). CDR3 in DNA: TGTGCCACCAGCAGGGGAGGACAGGGCACTGAAGCTTTCTTT. This encodes CATSRGGQGTEAFF.

V gene TRBV28 combines with J gene TRBJ2-1, with 12 bases fitting TRBD2. Unmatched junction bases numbered 5, after V lost 1 base and J lost 7 bases. The CDR3 sequence is 16 residues long. The germline V gene encodes CDR1 MDHEN and CDR2 SYDVKM. This chain's CDR3 is CASSLFGLAGWNEQFF. CDR3 nucleotide sequence: TGTGCCAGCAGTTTATTCGGACTAGCGGGATGGAATGAGCAGTTCTTC.